Sequencing of this TCR beta chain was carried out in a study of blood T cell repertoires in COVID-19. Repertoires were generated with immunoSEQ multiplex PCR, while TCRdb's copy carries only in-frame clones and drops some. The sample has roughly 180,000 clones, approximately 77% seen once. CDR1 and CDR2 from the germline V gene are SEHNR and FQNEAQ (reference sequence). Germline trimming cut 3 bases from V and 5 bases from J; bases unmatched to any gene: 3. The CDR3 is 14 residues long. Sequencing input: peripheral blood. This sequence joins TRBV7-9 and TRBJ1-5, with 8 bases fitting TRBD1. This clonotype was obtained from a woman older than 75 with active or convalescent COVID-19. The CDR3 nucleotides read TGTGCCAGCAGCTTCGCGACAGGGGATCAGCCCCAGCATTTT. Its protein product is CASSFATGDQPQHF.